This T cell receptor beta chain was found in a study of blood T cell repertoires in COVID-19. Study details: From T cells, B-cell-depleted T cells, or PBMCs came the material, which was cDNA or gDNA.

As processed by the authors: Amplification from reference gene primers served as the basis for estimated nucleated cell counts. TCRdb's copy holds only in-frame clones and misses some; the assay was immunoSEQ multiplex PCR. The DNA was the basis for D and trimming; V, J and clone size are from that table. This table has some 270,000 clones, 65% to 90% appearing once. J gave up 3 bases and V 0 bases, and 3 bases lay outside the gene matches. The germline gives CDR1 SGHRS, CDR2 YFSETQ. The CDR3 is 15 residues long. Across about two dozen US areas, participants ranged in age from about 18 to 100 years. Assignments of participants to cohorts depended upon their own reported clinical history.

Sequencing was carried out using PBMCs or T cells enriched from blood (not recorded which). The rearrangement links TRBV5-1 to TRBJ1-5, with TRBD1 matching over 7 bases. The TCR comes from a woman between 50 and 59 years old with acute COVID-19. The CDR3 DNA follows: TGCGCCAGCAGCTTGGGCAGGGGGGACAATCAGCCCCAGCATTTT. This encodes CASSLGRGDNQPQHF.